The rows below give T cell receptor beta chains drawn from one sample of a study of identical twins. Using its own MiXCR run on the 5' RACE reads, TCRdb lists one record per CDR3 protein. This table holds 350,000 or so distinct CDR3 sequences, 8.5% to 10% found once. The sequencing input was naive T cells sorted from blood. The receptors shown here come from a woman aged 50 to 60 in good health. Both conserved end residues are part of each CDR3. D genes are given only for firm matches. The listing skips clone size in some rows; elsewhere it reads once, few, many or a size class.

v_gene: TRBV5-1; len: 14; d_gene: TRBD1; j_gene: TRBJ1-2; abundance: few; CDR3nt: TGCGCCAGCAGCTTGGTACAGGGGACCTATGGCTACACCTTC; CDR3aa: CASSLVQGTYGYTF
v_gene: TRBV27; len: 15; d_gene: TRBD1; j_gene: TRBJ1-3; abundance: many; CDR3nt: TGTGCCAGCAGTCCCTGGACAGGGTTAGGAAACACCATATATTTT; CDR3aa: CASSPWTGLGNTIYF
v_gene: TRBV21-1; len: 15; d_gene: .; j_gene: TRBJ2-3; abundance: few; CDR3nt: TGTGCCAGCAGCAAAGGGGACGGGAGGACAGATACGCAGTATTTT; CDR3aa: CASSKGDGRTDTQYF
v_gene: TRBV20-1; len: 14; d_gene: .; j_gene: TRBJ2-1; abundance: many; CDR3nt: TGCAGTGCTAGAGAGGGACCCCGTTACAATGAGCAGTTCTTC; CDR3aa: CSAREGPRYNEQFF
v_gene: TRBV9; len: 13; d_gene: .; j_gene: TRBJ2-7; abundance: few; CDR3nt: TGTGCCAGCAGCGGTACATCGTTCAGCGAGCAGTACTTC; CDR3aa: CASSGTSFSEQYF
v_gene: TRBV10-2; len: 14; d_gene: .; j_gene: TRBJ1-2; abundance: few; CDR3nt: TGCGCCAGCAGTGAGTCTGGAGGTCGGTATGGCTACACCTTC; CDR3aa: CASSESGGRYGYTF
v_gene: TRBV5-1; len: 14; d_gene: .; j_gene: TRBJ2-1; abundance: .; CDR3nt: TGCGCCAGCAGCTCGACAAGTTATTACAATGACCAGTTCTTC; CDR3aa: CASSSTSYYNDQFF
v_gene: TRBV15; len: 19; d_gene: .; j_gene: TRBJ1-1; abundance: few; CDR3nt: TGTGCCACCAGCAGAGATTTGGCCGGGGGCCGACTTCTGAACACTGAAGCTTTCTTT; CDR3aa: CATSRDLAGGRLLNTEAFF
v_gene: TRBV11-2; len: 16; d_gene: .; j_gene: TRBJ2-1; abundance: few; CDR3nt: TGTGCCAGCACCCCCTCTCTAGCCGTAGCCTACAATGAGCAGTTCTTC; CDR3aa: CASTPSLAVAYNEQFF
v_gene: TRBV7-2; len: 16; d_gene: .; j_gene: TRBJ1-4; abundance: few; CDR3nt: TGTGCCAGCAGCTTAAGGTCCCTCTCAACTAATGAAAAACTGTTTTTT; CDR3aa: CASSLRSLSTNEKLFF
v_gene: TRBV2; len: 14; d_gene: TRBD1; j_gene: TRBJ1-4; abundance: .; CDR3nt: TGTGCCAGCGGAAGACAGGGGGTGCCCGAAAAACTGTTTTTT; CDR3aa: CASGRQGVPEKLFF
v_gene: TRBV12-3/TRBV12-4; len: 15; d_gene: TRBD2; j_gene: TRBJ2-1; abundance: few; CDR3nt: TGTGCCAGCAGTTTAAGACTAGCGGGAGGGAATGAGCAGTTCTTC; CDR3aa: CASSLRLAGGNEQFF
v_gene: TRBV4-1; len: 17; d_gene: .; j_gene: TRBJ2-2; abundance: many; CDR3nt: TGCGCCAGCACCCAGGGGGGCGGCAAGGAAAGGGGTGGGGAGCTGTTTTTT; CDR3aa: CASTQGGGKERGGELFF
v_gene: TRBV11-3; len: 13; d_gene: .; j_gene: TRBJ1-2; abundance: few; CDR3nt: TGTGCCAGCAGCTTAGAAAGAGGGAAAGGCTACACCTTC; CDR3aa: CASSLERGKGYTF
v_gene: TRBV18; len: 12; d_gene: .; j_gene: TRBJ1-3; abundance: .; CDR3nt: TGTGCCAGCTCACCACTGGAAAACACCATATATTTT; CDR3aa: CASSPLENTIYF
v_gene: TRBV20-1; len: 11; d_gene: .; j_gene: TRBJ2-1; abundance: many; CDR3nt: TGCAGTGCTACCAGCTACAATGAGCAGTTCTTC; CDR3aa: CSATSYNEQFF
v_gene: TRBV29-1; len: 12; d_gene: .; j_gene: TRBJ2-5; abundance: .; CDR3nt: TGCAGCGTTTCTACGGGTCCGGAGGCCCAGTACTTC; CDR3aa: CSVSTGPEAQYF
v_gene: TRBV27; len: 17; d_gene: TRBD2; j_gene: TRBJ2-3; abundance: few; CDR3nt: TGTGCCAGCAGTTTACCCCCCTCAGCGGGAGTAGTAGATACGCAGTATTTT; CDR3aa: CASSLPPSAGVVDTQYF
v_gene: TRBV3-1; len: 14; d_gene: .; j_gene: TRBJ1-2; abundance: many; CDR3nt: TGTGCCAGCAGCCACCCCTTCGGCAGGAATGGCTACACCTTC; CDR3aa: CASSHPFGRNGYTF
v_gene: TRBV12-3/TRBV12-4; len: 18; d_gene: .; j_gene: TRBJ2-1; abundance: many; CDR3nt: TGTGCCAGCAGTTTTATGACAGGACCACCCAGCTCCTACAATGAGCAGTTCTTC; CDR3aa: CASSFMTGPPSSYNEQFF
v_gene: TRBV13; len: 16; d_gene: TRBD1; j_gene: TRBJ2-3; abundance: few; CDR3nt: TGTGCCAGCAGCCAGTGGCCCCGACAGGGATCAGATACGCAGTATTTT; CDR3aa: CASSQWPRQGSDTQYF
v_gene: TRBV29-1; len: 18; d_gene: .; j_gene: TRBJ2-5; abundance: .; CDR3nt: TGCAGCGTCTTGCCCTTCCCCGGTGGTGTCCGGCGCCAAGAGACCCAGTACTTC; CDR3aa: CSVLPFPGGVRRQETQYF
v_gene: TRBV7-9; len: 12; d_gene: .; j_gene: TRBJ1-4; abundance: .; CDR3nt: TGTGCCAGCAGCCTAAATGGTGTCGGACTGTTTTTT; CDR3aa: CASSLNGVGLFF
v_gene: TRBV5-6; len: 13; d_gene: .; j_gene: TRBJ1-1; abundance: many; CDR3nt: TGTGCCAGCAGCTGGCGGGTGGTAGATGAAGCTTTCTTT; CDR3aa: CASSWRVVDEAFF